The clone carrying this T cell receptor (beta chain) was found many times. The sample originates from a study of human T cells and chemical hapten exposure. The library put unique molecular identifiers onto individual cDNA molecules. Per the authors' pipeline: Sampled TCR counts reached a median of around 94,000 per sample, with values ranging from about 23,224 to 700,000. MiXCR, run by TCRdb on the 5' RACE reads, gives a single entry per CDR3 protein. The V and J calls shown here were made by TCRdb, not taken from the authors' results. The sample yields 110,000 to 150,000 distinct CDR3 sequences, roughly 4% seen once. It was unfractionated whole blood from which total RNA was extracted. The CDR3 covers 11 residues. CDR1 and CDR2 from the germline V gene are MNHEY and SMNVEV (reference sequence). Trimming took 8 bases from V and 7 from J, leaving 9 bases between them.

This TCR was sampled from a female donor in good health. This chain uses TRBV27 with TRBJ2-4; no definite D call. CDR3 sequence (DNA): TGTGCCAGCGGCCCCAGGAACATTCAGTACTTC. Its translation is CASGPRNIQYF.